The T cell receptor beta chain described here comes from a study of CD8+ T cells in alopecia areata (dated by TCRdb to the late 2010s). For the wider study: Treated patients were enrolled in an open-label pilot trial of oral tofacitinib, 5 to 10 mg twice daily, for moderate-to-severe alopecia areata. Tofacitinib was administered for 6 to 18 months, and 6 months of follow-up off drug were then conducted to assess delayed response and recurrence. Disease severity in treated patients was measured with the SALT score, which quantifies the percentage of affected scalp surface area. On the human side, TCRbeta sequencing was run on scalp tissue and on sorted CD4+ and CD8+ peripheral blood T cells from healthy controls and from alopecia areata patients with either patchy or totalis/universalis disease. TCRbeta CDR3 regions were amplified by immunoSEQ multiplex PCR using 35 Vbeta forward and 13 Jbeta reverse primers. Biopsies were taken from tofacitinib-treated patients at baseline and at 4 and 24 weeks of treatment, and a later scalp biopsy was taken in several of the tofacitinib-treated patients. The study used high-throughput TCRbeta sequencing to examine T cell clonal expansion in alopecia areata, in both the C3H/HeJ mouse model and human patients. RNA was obtained with the PAXgene miRNA kit for fixed scalp, the miRNeasy kit for PBMCs, and the RNeasy kit for mouse skin. Scalp clonality was compared among normal scalp (n=4), patchy alopecia areata scalp (n=8), and alopecia totalis/universalis scalp (n=8).

The CDR1 and CDR2 encoded by the germline V gene are SGHTA and FQGTGA. From the cysteine up to the phenylalanine, the CDR3 has a length of 14 residues. Of the read, only the CDR3 DNA is kept; its 42 bases are in frame from base 1. V drops 3 bases and J drops 3 bases, leaving 8 bases in between. Receptors were amplified or captured by the immunoSEQ multiplex PCR assay. RNA was extracted from all samples and reverse transcribed into cDNA as template for TCR sequencing. SuperScript III was used to make first-strand cDNA, primed with a 2:1 mix of oligo-dT and random hexamers. Amplification bias was assessed with a synthetic immune receptor repertoire, and residual bias was removed computationally. The study's own analysis went as follows. Raw reads were preprocessed to remove errors, and CDR3 was defined according to IMGT conventions as the region from the conserved cysteine to phenylalanine. Clonality was calculated as 1 minus Shannon entropy normalized by log2 of the number of productive unique TCRs. Whether scalp clones were CD4 or CD8 was inferred by matching scalp TCRbeta sequences against CD4 and CD8 repertoires sorted from blood. What TCRdb holds here is the immuneACCESS table cut down to in-frame rearrangements. Part of the clones is not present; checked against another copy, under half of the missing clones reflect an unresolved V gene, and the others are unexplained. That table gives V, J and clone size, and the DNA gave D and trimming. In this sample the table shows about 210,000 clones, less than 65% of which occur a single time. Clones ranked in the top ten supply more than 3.5% of the sample.

Points on this clone: Its antigen is unknown. No much larger clonotype is one base removed from it; base qualities were not supplied. Distinct nucleotide sequences in the sample also encode this CDR3.

Overall study results and their limits: Scalp TCR repertoire analysis is complicated because resident alphabeta T cells in normal human skin are also sequenced, whereas mouse skin is dominated by gammadelta T cells. Tofacitinib significantly lowered scalp clonality and the number of expanded CD8+ clones among the top 100 scalp clones. Higher clonality and more expanded CD8+ clones were observed in lesional scalp than in normal scalp, particularly in alopecia totalis/universalis, a finding suggestive of antigenic drive. Compared with mice, TCR sequences shared between patients were less clear, possibly partly because of HLA diversity across the patient population. During tofacitinib treatment, many expanded lesional clones remained in scalp and blood, and this persistence may partly explain relapse after treatment is stopped. Because the treated cohort was small and included a single nonresponder, larger studies are needed to assess links between baseline CD8+ expansion and response.

The time point label, read with the paper, signifies: about 4 weeks on oral tofacitinib. The meaning of the sample's treatment or condition label: oral pan-JAK inhibitor, 5-10 mg twice daily. Lesional scalp punch biopsies and peripheral blood were obtained from alopecia areata patients. PBMCs were separated by density centrifugation and stained for CD3, CD4 and CD8, after which CD4+ and CD8+ T cells were sorted on a FACSAria. This sequence was found in a human donor with alopecia areata. Sequenced here: CD4+ T cells sorted from blood, sampled at week 4, from a patient treated with tofacitinib. The V gene is TRBV7-3 and the J gene is TRBJ2-2, with TRBD2 perhaps the D gene, on 5 matching bases. Here is the DNA: TGTGCCAGCAGCTTGCGAGGGTACACCGGGGAGCTGTTTTTT. Its translation is CASSLRGYTGELFF.